This T cell receptor beta chain was identified during a study of response to subunit inactivated influenza vaccine. Whole-study findings and limits: The authors suggested that every seasonal influenza vaccination recruits few new T cells.

TCRdb re-called the RT-PCR reads through MiXCR, storing one row per CDR3 protein. The data hold approximately 310,000 distinct CDR3 sequences, with 21% observed a single time. About this clonotype itself: Antigen: not known.

This material consisted of PBMCs from blood, taken about 20 months after vaccination. The sequence derives from a man between 50 and 69 years old who received an inactivated influenza vaccine.

The CDR3 DNA follows: TGTGCCAGCAGCTTGGCGGGACGCGGCTATGGCTACACCTTC. Encoded protein: CASSLAGRGYGYTF. This sequence joins TRBV5-5 and TRBJ1-2, with D maybe TRBD1 (5 bases). There are 14 residues in the CDR3. The germline CDR1 and CDR2 sequences are SGHKS and YYEKEE (reference sequence). Trimming cost V 0 bases and J 4 bases, with 10 bases left between them.